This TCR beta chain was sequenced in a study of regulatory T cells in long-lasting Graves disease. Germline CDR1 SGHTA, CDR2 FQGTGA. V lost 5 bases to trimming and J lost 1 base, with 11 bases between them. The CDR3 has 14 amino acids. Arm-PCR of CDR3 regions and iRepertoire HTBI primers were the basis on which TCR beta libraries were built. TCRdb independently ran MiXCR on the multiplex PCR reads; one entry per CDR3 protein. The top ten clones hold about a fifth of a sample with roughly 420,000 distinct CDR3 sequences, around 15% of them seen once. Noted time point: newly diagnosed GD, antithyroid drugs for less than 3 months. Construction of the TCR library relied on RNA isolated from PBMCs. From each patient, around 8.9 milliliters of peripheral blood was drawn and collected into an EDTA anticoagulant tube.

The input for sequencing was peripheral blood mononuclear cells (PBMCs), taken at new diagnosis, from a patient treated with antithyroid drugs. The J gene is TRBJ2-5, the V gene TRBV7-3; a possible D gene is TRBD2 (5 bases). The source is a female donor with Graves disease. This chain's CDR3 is CASSQLTSQETQYF. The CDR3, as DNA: TGTGCCAGCAGCCAATTAACTAGCCAAGAGACCCAGTACTTC.